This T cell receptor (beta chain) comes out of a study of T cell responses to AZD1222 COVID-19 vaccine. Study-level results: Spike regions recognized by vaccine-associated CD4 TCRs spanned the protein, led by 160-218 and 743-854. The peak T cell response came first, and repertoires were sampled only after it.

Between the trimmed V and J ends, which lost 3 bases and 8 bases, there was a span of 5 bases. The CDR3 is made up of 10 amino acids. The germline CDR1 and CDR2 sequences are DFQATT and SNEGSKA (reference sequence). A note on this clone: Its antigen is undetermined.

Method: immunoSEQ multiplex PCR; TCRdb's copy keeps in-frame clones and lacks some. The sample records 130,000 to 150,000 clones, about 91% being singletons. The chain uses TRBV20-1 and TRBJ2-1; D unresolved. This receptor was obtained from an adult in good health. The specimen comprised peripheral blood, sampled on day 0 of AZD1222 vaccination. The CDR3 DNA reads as TGCAGTGCTAGTAACTATGAGCAGTTCTTC. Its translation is CSASNYEQFF.